The clone carrying this T cell receptor (beta chain) was seen a few times. This entry comes from a study of blood T cell repertoires in COVID-19. Recovered participants had two consecutive negative NP/OP PCR tests, healthcare professional clearance, or symptom resolution. Per the original data handling: Amplifying reference gene primers gave estimates of nucleated cell counts. TCRdb's copy holds only in-frame clones and misses some; the assay was immunoSEQ multiplex PCR. Clone size and V and J calls were adopted from that table, with D and trimming inferred from the DNA. The sample lists approximately 300,000 clones; 80% to 90% were seen once. Specimen: PBMCs or T cells enriched from blood (not recorded which). This sequence originates from a woman in her twenties or thirties who had recovered from COVID-19.

CDR3 amino acids: CASSQTRQPFALHF. CDR3 DNA sequence: TGCGCCAGCAGCCAAACCCGACAGCCATTTGCCCTCCACTTT. The chain joins TRBV4-1 to TRBJ1-6, with D possibly matching TRBD1 (5 bases). The CDR3 spans 14 residues. The germline gives CDR1 MGHRA, CDR2 YSYEKL. Trimming removed 2 bases at V and 14 bases at J, with 16 bases between.